This TCR beta chain was sequenced for a study of cytomegalovirus exposure and HLA in healthy donors. Notes on the study in general: With later analysis, a missense DCLRE1C variant became linked to TCR beta V- and J-gene trimming. TCR beta sequences numbering 15,000 to 20,000 were associated with HLA alleles at 0.05 false discovery rate in a later analysis.

As to this clone: Its target is not known.

The CDR3 is made up of 13 amino acids. Germline V lookup: CDR1 SGDLS, CDR2 YYNGEE. V lost 0 bases, J lost 4 bases, and 8 bases lay in between. It was healthy bone marrow donors who served as donors. PCR employed 60 Vbeta and 13 Jbeta primers. Original handling: Later, 80 million or so unique TCR beta chains were counted in an analysis, and roughly 11 million of them were shared. TCRdb's table, derived via immunoSEQ multiplex PCR, lists solely in-frame clones and lacks some. V and J calls and clone size follow that table, whereas D and trimming were derived from the DNA. Among over 150,000 clones listed, roughly 79% were seen once.

The source is a male donor in good health and CMV-seronegative. This chain connects TRBV9 to TRBJ2-7, with no clear D. Sequenced sample: PBMCs. CDR3 sequence: CASSVAPQYEQYF. The CDR3 region has the DNA TGTGCCAGCAGCGTAGCCCCCCAATACGAGCAGTACTTC.